This T cell receptor beta chain was sequenced for a study of immune evolution from preneoplasia to lung adenocarcinoma. Study observations and caveats: Later-stage lesions appeared to have more T cells, more diversity, less clonality. Top clone share appeared to fall from AAH through AIS, MIA, adenocarcinoma.

Note on this clone: Its antigen is not identified.

Produced via immunoSEQ multiplex PCR; TCRdb's table is partial and in-frame only. The sample yields 8,500 to 13,000 clones, about four fifths seen once. Sequenced material: FFPE minimally invasive lung adenocarcinoma tissue. The TCR was taken from a person aged 70 to 85 with lung adenocarcinoma.

In nucleotides, the CDR3 is TGTGCCAGCAGCTTAGATTCCAGGGGTCCTTTCTATGGCTACACCTTC. Translated, it gives CASSLDSRGPFYGYTF. This chain joins TRBV11-2 and TRBJ1-2; D perhaps matches TRBD1 (6 bases). The CDR3 runs to 16 residues. V was pared by 0 bases and J by 4 bases, with 15 bases between. In germline, CDR1 is SGHAT, CDR2 FQNNGV.